What follows are 22 T cell receptor beta chains derived from one specimen sequenced in a study of T-cell memory formation after mild COVID-19. A single record per CDR3 protein comes from TCRdb applying MiXCR to the 5' RACE reads. The table lists 350,000 to 450,000 distinct CDR3 sequences, approximately 15% of them singletons. Sequences were obtained from PBMCs or a T cell subset sorted from them (not recorded which). These receptors were obtained from a man aged 18-30 years who had mild COVID-19 (a few samples of this study predate the infection). Cell type and time point are not known.

This clonotype came up a few times. The genes are TRBV5-5 and TRBJ1-2; no clear D gene. The germline CDR1 and CDR2 sequences are SGHKS and YYEKEE (reference sequence). V lost 0 bases and J lost 8, with 8 bases in between. This CDR3 spans 12 amino acids. This chain's CDR3 is CASSLDVLGYTF. CDR3 sequence (DNA): TGTGCCAGCAGCTTGGATGTATTGGGCTACACCTTC. Full variable domain (missing parts from reference TRBV5-5 and TRBJ1-2): DAGVTQSPTHLIKTRGQQVTLRCSPISGHKSVSWYQQVLGQGPQFIFQYYEKEERGRGNFPDRFSARQFPNYSSELNVNALLLGDSALYLCASSLDVLGYTFGSGTRLTVV.

This clonotype has a handful of counts. The rearrangement links TRBV12-3 or TRBV12-4 to TRBJ2-1; D is possibly TRBD2 (6 bases). V was clipped by 4 bases and J by 3 bases, with 13 bases between them. This CDR3 region has 15 residues. The CDR3 reads CASSSLAFVYNEQFF. The CDR3, as DNA: TGTGCCAGCAGTTCCCTAGCGTTCGTCTACAATGAGCAGTTCTTC.

This clonotype showed up just a few times. The chain is built from TRBV12-3 or TRBV12-4 and TRBJ2-3; D uncertain. The CDR3 extends over 15 amino acids. V lost 3 bases, J lost 6 bases, and 16 bases lay in between. The chain's CDR3 is CASSFTVIGLDTQYF. As DNA, the CDR3 is TGTGCCAGCAGTTTTACAGTGATTGGGCTCGATACGCAGTATTTT.

The chain has TRBV1 and TRBJ2-5. TRBV1 is a documented pseudogene. This CDR3 contains 15 residues. The CDR3 nucleotides read TGCACCAGCAGCCAAGATAGGCGGTTCCAAGAGACCCAGTACTTC. It encodes CTSSQDRRFQETQYF.

This chain uses TRBV5-1 with TRBJ2-1, with D perhaps matching TRBD1 (6 bases). The CDR3 length is 15 residues. CDR1 and CDR2 (germline): SGHRS, YFSETQ. Trimming stripped 4 bases from V and 2 bases from J, with 13 bases between. The CDR3 sequence is CASSLAGDTYNEQFF. CDR3 nucleotides: TGCGCCAGCAGCCTAGCAGGGGACACCTACAATGAGCAGTTCTTC.

The V call is TRBV9, the J call TRBJ2-4; 8 bases align to TRBD1. V trimming: 1 base; J trimming: 2 bases; junction bases outside the gene matches: 8. The CDR3 is 17 residues long. Germline assignment: CDR1 SGDLS and CDR2 YYNGEE. The CDR3 spells CASSVQWDRRPKNIQYF. The CDR3 DNA reads as TGTGCCAGCAGCGTACAATGGGACAGGCGGCCCAAAAACATTCAGTACTTC.

The table lists this clonotype with a few counts. The J gene is TRBJ1-1, the V gene TRBV2, with 8 nucleotides matching TRBD1. J gave up 4 bases and V 3 bases, and 4 bases lay outside the gene matches. The germline gives CDR1 SNHLY, CDR2 FYNNEI. This CDR3 has 14 residues. The CDR3 loop reads CASSDPGGGTEAFF. In DNA, the CDR3 is TGTGCCAGCAGTGATCCAGGGGGCGGCACTGAAGCTTTCTTT. The variable domain in full, completed from reference TRBV2 and TRBJ1-1, reads EPEVTQTPSHQVTQMGQEVILRCVPISNHLYFYWYRQILGQKVEFLVSFYNNEISEKSEIFDDQFSVERPDGSNFTLKIRSTKLEDSAMYFCASSDPGGGTEAFFGQGTRLTVV.

There are a few counts of this clonotype. The rearrangement links TRBV25-1 to TRBJ2-4; 8 nucleotides match TRBD1. The CDR3 has 14 residues. Trimming at V came to 3 bases and at J to 8 bases, leaving 6 bases not matched to a gene. Germline V gene data show CDR1 as MGHDK and CDR2 as SYGVNS. This CDR3 is CASSDRDRGDIQYF. CDR3 nucleotides: TGTGCCAGCAGTGATCGAGACAGGGGAGACATTCAGTACTTC.

This clonotype showed up just a few times. This chain joins TRBV20-1 and TRBJ2-6, with D tentatively TRBD1 (5 bases). Between the trimmed V and J ends, which lost 6 bases and 0 bases, there was a span of 9 bases. In germline, CDR1 is DFQATT, CDR2 SNEGSKA (reference sequence). The CDR3 totals 14 residues. This CDR3 is CSAVDSSGANVLTF. The CDR3 DNA follows: TGCAGTGCCGTTGACAGCTCTGGGGCCAACGTCCTGACTTTC.

The rearrangement links TRBV15 to TRBJ1-1, with D perhaps TRBD1 (6 bases). CDR1 and CDR2 (germline): LNHNV, YYDKDF (reference sequence). The V end lost 3 bases, the J end lost 10 bases, and 12 bases lay between the germline ends. This CDR3 region has 12 residues. CDR3 protein: CATSRVAGAAFF. The DNA for the CDR3 is TGTGCCACCAGCAGGGTGGCAGGGGCAGCTTTCTTT.

This sequence joins TRBV5-1 and TRBJ1-1; TRBD1 aligns across 8 bases. Trimming cost V 4 bases and J 3 bases; bases outside gene matches: 5. The V gene's germline CDR1 is SGHRS and CDR2 YFSETQ. The CDR3 totals 14 residues. The CDR3 loop is CASSAGTGYTEAFF. CDR3 sequence (DNA): TGCGCCAGCAGCGCGGGGACAGGTTACACTGAAGCTTTCTTT.

This clonotype was seen a handful of times. One end of the junction fails to match germline, which may point to a read error. The chain employs TRBV7-7 and TRBJ2-5; the match to TRBD2 covers 12 bases. Germline V CDR1 and CDR2: SSHAT, FNYEAQ (reference sequence). CDR3 length: 16 amino acids. DNA of the CDR3: TGTGCTAGCAGCCTGACTAGCGGGGGACCCCAAGAGACCCAGTACTTC. This gives the protein CASSLTSGGPQETQYF.

This clonotype was counted at least ten times. The V and J genes are TRBV4-3 and TRBJ2-5, with 10 positions matching TRBD2. The CDR3 sequence is 16 residues long. V dropped 0 bases and J dropped 5; count of bases not matched to a gene: 6. The germline CDR1 and CDR2 sequences are LGHNA and YSLEER. The CDR3 reads CASSQDPSGGWETQYF. The CDR3 DNA reads TGCGCCAGCAGCCAAGATCCTAGCGGGGGATGGGAGACCCAGTACTTC.

The chain links TRBV18 to TRBJ2-1, with D perhaps matching TRBD1 or TRBD2 (5 bases each). This CDR3 has 15 amino acids. The germline CDR1 and CDR2 sequences are KGHSH and LQKENI. V shed 4 bases and J shed 0 bases, with 10 bases lying between them. DNA for the CDR3: TGTGCCAGCTCACAACCCGGGACCTCCTACAATGAGCAGTTCTTC. Translated, it gives CASSQPGTSYNEQFF.

Only a few counts were recorded for this clonotype. V is TRBV7-2 and J is TRBJ1-1, with D uncertain. The ends were cut back, 5 bases at V and 4 bases at J, with 14 bases in the middle. The CDR3 contains 14 residues. Germline CDR1 and CDR2: SGHTA and FQGNSA. The CDR3, as DNA: TGTGCCAGCAGCGGAGGGCCTGCGGCCACTGAAGCTTTCTTT. Its protein is CASSGGPAATEAFF.

The chain links TRBV7-2 to TRBJ2-1; 8 bases line up with TRBD2. The length of the CDR3 is 14 residues. With 3 bases clipped from V and 8 bases from J, the junction kept 6 bases outside the gene matches. The germline gives CDR1 SGHTA, CDR2 FQGNSA. CDR3 protein: CASSFGLASDEQFF. In DNA form, the CDR3 reads TGTGCCAGCAGCTTCGGACTAGCAAGTGATGAGCAGTTCTTC.

The chain employs TRBV3-1 and TRBJ2-1, with D tentatively TRBD1 (5 bases). V lost 6 bases, J lost 4 bases, and 16 bases lay in between. This CDR3 has 15 amino acids. Germline assignment: CDR1 LGHDT and CDR2 YNNKEL (reference sequence). This CDR3 is CASRRRGTEYNEQFF. The DNA for the CDR3 is TGTGCCAGCAGAAGAAGGGGCACAGAATACAATGAGCAGTTCTTC.

This clonotype was observed a handful of times. The J gene is TRBJ1-5, the V gene TRBV12-3 or TRBV12-4, with TRBD1 identical over 7 bases. CDR3 length: 13 residues. V shed 7 bases and J 7 bases; nucleotides not matched to a gene: 7. In nucleotides, the CDR3 is TGTGCCAGCACACAGGGGAGGTTGCAGCCCCAGCATTTT. It encodes CASTQGRLQPQHF.

The rearrangement joins TRBV7-2 to TRBJ1-3; D is uncertain. Germline V gene data show CDR1 as SGHTA and CDR2 as FQGNSA. This CDR3 has 13 residues. Trimming left V 5 bases short and J 4 bases short, with 9 bases between. The CDR3: CASSPSKGNTIYF. CDR3 coding DNA: TGTGCCAGCAGCCCCTCGAAGGGAAACACCATATATTTT.

The sample holds a few counts of this clonotype. The V call is TRBV6-5, the J call TRBJ1-2, with 8 nucleotides matching TRBD1. This CDR3 region has 15 residues. The V gene end was trimmed by 0 bases and the J gene end by 4 bases; junction bases not matched to a gene: 4. Germline V gene lookup returns CDR1 MNHEY and CDR2 SVGAGI. The CDR3 sequence is CASSYSGQGGYGYTF. The CDR3, as DNA: TGTGCCAGCAGTTACTCAGGACAGGGCGGCTATGGCTACACCTTC.

The V gene is TRBV7-9, the J gene TRBJ2-3, with TRBD2 matching over 10 bases. The CDR3 spans 16 residues. The V and J ends lost 5 bases and 2 bases, in that order; junction bases with no gene match: 7. Germline loops: CDR1 SEHNR, CDR2 FQNEAQ (reference sequence). CDR3 coding DNA: TGTGCCAGCAGCCCCGAAGGACTAGCGGACACAGATACGCAGTATTTT. Translation gives CASSPEGLADTDTQYF.

This clonotype was picked up a small number of times. This sequence joins TRBV6-1 and TRBJ1-5, with 8 bases identical to TRBD1. CDR3 size: 16 residues. CDR1 is MNHNS and CDR2 is SASEGT in the germline V gene. The ends lost 6 bases at V and 5 bases at J; junction bases unmatched: 12. CDR3: CASRNGQGLVYQPQHF. DNA for the CDR3: TGTGCCAGCAGAAACGGACAGGGACTAGTTTATCAGCCCCAGCATTTT.